The 7 T cell receptor beta chains given below trace back to one sample, sequenced in a study of blood T cells in healthy people across ages. A J-beta primer mix and a sample-barcoded 5' primer were used in a second PCR of roughly 7 to 12 cycles. Using its own MiXCR run on the 5' RACE reads, TCRdb lists one record per CDR3 protein. Of about 970,000 distinct CDR3 sequences listed, roughly 51% were seen once; the top ten hold 20% to 25%. Sequencing was carried out using blood. The source is a woman aged 60 to 75 in good health.

Many counts were recorded for this clonotype. The chain links TRBV5-1 to TRBJ2-5, with 7 bases matching TRBD1. The CDR3 extends over 15 amino acids. V was pared by 4 bases and J by 4 bases, with 10 bases of the junction left unmatched. Germline lookup yields CDR1 SGHRS and CDR2 YFSETQ. For the CDR3, the DNA is TGCGCCAGCAGCACGTCCGTGAACAGGGGAGAGACCCAGTACTTC. Encoded protein: CASSTSVNRGETQYF.

This rearrangement joins TRBV29-1 to TRBJ1-2; a possible D gene is TRBD1 (6 bases). V was trimmed by 4 bases and J by 5 bases, leaving 14 bases between them. CDR1 is SQVTM and CDR2 is ANQGSEA in the germline V gene. CDR3 length equals 13 residues. The CDR3 nucleotides read TGCAGCGTTGGACCAGGGGAGGTTTATGGCTACACCTTC. It encodes CSVGPGEVYGYTF.

The rearrangement links TRBV25-1 to TRBJ2-7, with D unresolved. Trimming took off 6 bases at V and 1 base at J, with 10 bases between the two ends. This CDR3 has 13 amino acids. The germline V gene has CDR1 MGHDK and CDR2 SYGVNS. The CDR3 protein is CASRGLESYEQYF. The CDR3 coding sequence is TGTGCCAGCAGAGGGCTTGAATCCTACGAGCAGTACTTC.

The rearrangement uses TRBV28 and TRBJ2-7, with 7 bases matching TRBD1. The CDR3 spans 15 residues. CDR1 MDHEN and CDR2 SYDVKM come from the germline V gene. With 6 bases clipped from V and 5 bases from J, the junction kept 13 bases outside the gene matches. This CDR3 is CASSTQRQGDNEQYF. DNA for the CDR3: TGTGCCAGCAGCACCCAACGACAGGGAGATAACGAGCAGTACTTC.

CDR3 DNA: TGTGCCAGCAGGGCTCCCAGGGAGGGCGAGCAGTACTTC. Translation: CASRAPREGEQYF. The chain joins TRBV7-9 to TRBJ2-7, with 7 positions matching TRBD2. Germline V gene sequence: CDR1 SEHNR, CDR2 FQNEAQ (reference sequence). The V segment lost 6 bases and the J segment 6 bases; nucleotides outside the gene matches: 8. The CDR3 contains 13 residues. Variable domain in full (rest from reference TRBV7-9 and TRBJ2-7): DTGVSQNPRHKITKRGQNVTFRCDPISEHNRLYWYRQTLGQGPEFLTYFQNEAQLEKSRLLSDRFSAERPKGSFSTLEIQRTEQGDSAMYLCASRAPREGEQYFGPGTRLTVT.

The CDR3 DNA reads TGTGCCACCGGCGGGAGCAGGAATGAGCAGTTCTTC. This translates into CATGGSRNEQFF. This chain joins TRBV27 and TRBJ2-1; the match to TRBD2 covers 7 bases. Germline values: CDR1 MNHEY, CDR2 SMNVEV (reference sequence). The CDR3 consists of 12 residues. V trimming: 10 bases; J trimming: 7 bases; junction bases outside the gene matches: 7.

This clonotype was seen repeatedly, ten times or more. The V and J genes are TRBV27 and TRBJ2-7; D might be TRBD1 (6 bases). The germline CDR1 and CDR2 sequences are MNHEY and SMNVEV (reference sequence). V was trimmed by 6 bases and J by 1 base, leaving 13 bases between them. The CDR3 spans 14 residues. The CDR3 sequence is CASSPRRGSYEQYF. The CDR3 nucleotides read TGTGCCAGCAGCCCCCGTAGGGGGTCCTACGAGCAGTACTTC.